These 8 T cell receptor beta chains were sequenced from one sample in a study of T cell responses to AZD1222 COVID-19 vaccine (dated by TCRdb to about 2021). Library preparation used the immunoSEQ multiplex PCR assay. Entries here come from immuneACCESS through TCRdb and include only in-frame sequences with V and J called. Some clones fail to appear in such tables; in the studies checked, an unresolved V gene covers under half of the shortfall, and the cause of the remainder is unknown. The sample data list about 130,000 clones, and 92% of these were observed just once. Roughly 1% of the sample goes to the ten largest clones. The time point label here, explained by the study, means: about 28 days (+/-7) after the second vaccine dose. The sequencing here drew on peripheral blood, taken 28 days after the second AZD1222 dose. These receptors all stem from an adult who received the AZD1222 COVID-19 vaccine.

The chain's CDR3 is CASSLPTEGGDYGYTF. The CDR3 DNA reads TGTGCCAGCAGTTTACCGACGGAGGGTGGTGACTATGGCTACACCTTC. V gene TRBV28 combines with J gene TRBJ1-2; D not certain. Germline V gives CDR1 MDHEN, CDR2 SYDVKM. This CDR3 has 16 amino acids. Trimming removed 2 bases from V and 3 bases from J, with 16 bases in between.

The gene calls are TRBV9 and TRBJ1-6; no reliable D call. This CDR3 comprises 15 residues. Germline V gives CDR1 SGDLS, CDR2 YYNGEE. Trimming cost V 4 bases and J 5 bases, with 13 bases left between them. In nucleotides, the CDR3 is TGTGCCAGCAGCCCCGGGAACTTAGATAATTCACCCCTCCACTTT. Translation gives CASSPGNLDNSPLHF.

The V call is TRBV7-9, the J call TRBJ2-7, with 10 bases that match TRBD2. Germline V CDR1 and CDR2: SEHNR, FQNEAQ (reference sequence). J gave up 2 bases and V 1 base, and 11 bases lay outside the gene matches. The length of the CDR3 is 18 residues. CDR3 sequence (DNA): TGTGCCAGCAGCTTAGTAGTGGCTAGCGGGAGCGGAACCTACGAGCAGTACTTC. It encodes CASSLVVASGSGTYEQYF.

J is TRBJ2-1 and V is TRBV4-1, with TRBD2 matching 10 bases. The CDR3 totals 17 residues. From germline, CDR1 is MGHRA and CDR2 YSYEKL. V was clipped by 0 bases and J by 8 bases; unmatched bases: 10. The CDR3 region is CASSQDTSGKLRDEQFF. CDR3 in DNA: TGCGCCAGCAGCCAAGATACTAGCGGGAAGCTGCGGGATGAGCAGTTCTTC.

In DNA, the CDR3 is TGCGCCAGCAGCTTGGATGGAGGGACCTACAATGAGCAGTTCTTC. Translation: CASSLDGGTYNEQFF. The chain joins TRBV5-1 to TRBJ2-1; weak D call: TRBD2 (6 bases). Trimming left V 0 bases short and J 2 bases short, with 9 bases between. Germline CDR1 SGHRS, CDR2 YFSETQ. The CDR3 is made up of 15 amino acids.

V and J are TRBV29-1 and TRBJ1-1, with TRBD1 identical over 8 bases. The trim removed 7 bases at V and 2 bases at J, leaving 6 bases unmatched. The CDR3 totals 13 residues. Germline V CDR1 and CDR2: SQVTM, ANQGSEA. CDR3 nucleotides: TGCAGCGGGGCCGGGACAGGCAACACTGAAGCTTTCTTT. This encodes CSGAGTGNTEAFF.

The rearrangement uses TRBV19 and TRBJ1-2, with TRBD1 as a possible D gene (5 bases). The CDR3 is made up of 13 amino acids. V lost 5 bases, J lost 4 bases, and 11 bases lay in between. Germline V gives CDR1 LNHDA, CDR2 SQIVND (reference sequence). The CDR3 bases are TGTGCCAGTAGTTCGGGACGTTCCTATGGCTACACCTTC. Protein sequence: CASSSGRSYGYTF.

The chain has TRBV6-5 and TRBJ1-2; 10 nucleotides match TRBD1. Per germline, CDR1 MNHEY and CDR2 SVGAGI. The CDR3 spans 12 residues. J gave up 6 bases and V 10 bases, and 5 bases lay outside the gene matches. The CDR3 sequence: CATRGQGHGYTF. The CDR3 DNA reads TGTGCCACCAGGGGACAGGGGCATGGCTACACCTTC.